This T cell receptor (beta chain) was documented in a study of blood T cell repertoires in COVID-19. Study-wide background: Samples representing acute and convalescent COVID-19 were sourced from the United States, Italy and Spain. In each case, the material was cDNA or gDNA derived from T cells, B-cell-depleted T cells, or PBMCs.

The CDR3 loop spans 13 amino acids. CDR1 is LNHDA, CDR2 SQIVND, per germline (reference sequence). The germline V and J ends were trimmed by 3 bases and 3 bases, with 9 bases remaining between them. In the study's own analysis: Nucleated cell number was recorded as an estimate derived from reference gene primer amplification. The repertoire was sequenced with immunoSEQ multiplex PCR; TCRdb's copy has only in-frame clones and lacks some. D and trimming come from the DNA, and the V and J calls and clone size come from that table. Of about 260,000 clones listed, 88% were seen once; the top ten hold approximately 3.8%.

This sequence joins TRBV19 and TRBJ2-7; D unclear. This clonotype originated in a man aged 55 to 70 who had recovered from COVID-19. Sequenced material: peripheral blood. The CDR3 DNA follows: TGTGCCAGTAGTATGAGGCCAAACTACGAGCAGTACTTC. Translated, it gives CASSMRPNYEQYF.